The 25 T cell receptor beta chains below all came from one sample that was sequenced in a study of graft-versus-host responses after intestinal transplantation. Antigens for these TCRs are unknown. Repertoires were generated with immunoSEQ multiplex PCR, while TCRdb's copy carries only in-frame clones and drops some. The table lists 30,000 to 40,000 clones, roughly 95% of them singletons. This specimen was unstimulated CD4+ T cells sorted from spleen or lymph node cells, taken before transplant. Receptors originate from a human donor who was the organ donor for an intestinal transplant.

The V call is TRBV15, the J call TRBJ1-3; D is possibly TRBD1 (5 bases). Germline-derived CDR1 and CDR2 are LNHNV and YYDKDF (reference sequence). V lost 3 bases, J lost 4 bases, and 13 bases lay in between. The CDR3 contains 15 residues. The CDR3 region is CATSRNQGFGNTIYF. The CDR3 DNA is TGTGCCACCAGCAGGAATCAGGGTTTCGGAAACACCATATATTTT.

As DNA, the CDR3 is TGTGCCAGCTCCCAAGCGACAGGGTCCTACAATGAGCAGTTCTTC. It translates to CASSQATGSYNEQFF. J is TRBJ2-1 and V is TRBV18; TRBD1 aligns across 7 bases. Germline-derived CDR1 and CDR2 are KGHSH and LQKENI. After removal of 6 bases from V and 1 base from J, the junction contained 6 bases not matched to a gene. The CDR3 loop spans 15 amino acids.

The chain couples TRBV11-2 to TRBJ2-5; 7 bases are a match to TRBD2. The V gene's germline CDR1 is SGHAT and CDR2 FQNNGV. This CDR3 comprises 13 residues. V lost 5 bases and J lost 7; bases outside the gene matches: 7. The CDR3 DNA reads as TGTGCCAGCAGCGGCTGGGGGGAGGGGACCCAGTACTTC. Translation: CASSGWGEGTQYF.

This sequence joins TRBV6-5 and TRBJ2-1; 9 bases are shared with TRBD2. There are 15 residues in the CDR3. Looked up from germline, CDR1 is MNHEY and CDR2 is SVGAGI. V lost 6 bases to trimming and J lost 2 bases; unmatched junction nucleotides: 5. CDR3 sequence reads: CASSRVAGAYNEQFF. The DNA of the CDR3 is TGTGCCAGCAGCAGGGTAGCGGGGGCCTACAATGAGCAGTTCTTC.

The rearrangement joins TRBV30 to TRBJ1-5; TRBD1 aligns across 9 bases. Germline V gene lookup returns CDR1 GTSNPN and CDR2 SVGIG (reference sequence). Unmatched junction bases numbered 0, after V lost 1 base and J lost 2 bases. CDR3 length equals 14 residues. The CDR3 protein is CAWSGTGGNQPQHF. Here the CDR3 DNA reads TGTGCCTGGAGTGGGACAGGGGGCAATCAGCCCCAGCATTTT.

The V gene is TRBV6-5, the J gene TRBJ1-1; D unresolved. Germline CDR1 reads MNHEY; CDR2 reads SVGAGI. Trimming cost V 0 bases and J 11 bases, with 7 bases left between them. The CDR3 totals 11 residues. CDR3 residues: CASSYSGRAFF. The CDR3 region has the DNA TGTGCCAGCAGTTACTCAGGGAGGGCTTTCTTT.

V and J are TRBV5-1 and TRBJ2-2, with TRBD2 matching over 7 bases. CDR1 and CDR2 from the germline V gene are SGHRS and YFSETQ. This CDR3 is 15 amino acids long. V lost 6 bases to trimming and J lost 6 bases; unmatched junction nucleotides: 11. The DNA of the CDR3 is TGCGCCAGCACAACCCCGGGAGCGGGGCCCGGGGAGCTGTTTTTT. It encodes CASTTPGAGPGELFF.

V gene TRBV6-5 combines with J gene TRBJ2-7, with D hard to call. Trimming left V 8 bases short and J 3 bases short, with 17 bases between. The length of the CDR3 is 14 residues. Germline CDR1 MNHEY, CDR2 SVGAGI. CDR3 DNA sequence: TGTGCCAGCCTTGACTCTACCGAATTCTACGAGCAGTACTTC. As protein: CASLDSTEFYEQYF.

The genes are TRBV5-1 and TRBJ2-7; TRBD2 aligns across 10 bases. After removal of 0 bases from V and 5 bases from J, the junction contained 17 bases not matched to a gene. The CDR3 runs 19 residues. Germline V gene sequence: CDR1 SGHRS, CDR2 YFSETQ. CDR3 in DNA: TGCGCCAGCAGCTTGGGACCGGTCCGGCCAGCGGGGGGGCACAACGAGCAGTACTTC. This gives the protein CASSLGPVRPAGGHNEQYF.

The CDR3 DNA reads as TGCGCCAGCAGCGCCGGGACTAGCGGGGGGCTGGGTGAGCAGTTCTTC. Its protein is CASSAGTSGGLGEQFF. The genes are TRBV5-1 and TRBJ2-1; 15 positions agree with TRBD2. Germline CDR1 is SGHRS and CDR2 is YFSETQ. The V and J ends lost 4 bases and 9 bases, in that order; junction bases with no gene match: 8. The CDR3 consists of 16 residues. Drawing the rest from reference TRBV5-1 and TRBJ2-1, the complete variable domain is KAGVTQTPRYLIKTRGQQVTLSCSPISGHRSVSWYQQTPGQGLQFLFEYFSETQRNKGNFPGRFSGRQFSNSRSEMNVSTLELGDSALYLCASSAGTSGGLGEQFFGPGTRLTVL.

The J gene is TRBJ2-7, the V gene TRBV6-1, with D hard to call. Trimming took 6 bases from V and 3 from J, leaving 9 bases between them. Germline V gene data show CDR1 as MNHNS and CDR2 as SASEGT. This CDR3 spans 12 amino acids. The CDR3 sequence is CASRVSYYEQYF. CDR3 bases: TGTGCCAGCAGGGTCAGCTACTACGAGCAGTACTTC.

The chain couples TRBV15 to TRBJ2-2; D might be TRBD2 (6 bases). The CDR3 is 15 amino acids. Trimming shortened V by 8 bases and J by 3 bases, and 16 bases separated the two germline ends. In germline, CDR1 is LNHNV, CDR2 YYDKDF (reference sequence). In nucleotides, the CDR3 is TGTGCCACCTACCCAGCGGGCCTTGACACCGGGGAGCTGTTTTTT. This gives the protein CATYPAGLDTGELFF.

This clone was seen once. The genes are TRBV5-6 and TRBJ2-1; the D is unclear. The germline V and J ends were trimmed by 1 base and 0 bases, with 5 bases remaining between them. From germline, CDR1 is SGHDT and CDR2 YYEEEE. This CDR3 contains 14 residues. In DNA form, the CDR3 reads TGTGCCAGCAGCTTGCTGAGCTCCTACAATGAGCAGTTCTTC. Protein product: CASSLLSSYNEQFF.

The chain combines TRBV9 with TRBJ2-4; possible D gene TRBD2, 5 bases. The CDR3 has 16 amino acids. V shed 4 bases and J shed 5 bases, with 19 bases lying between them. Germline V gene data show CDR1 as SGDLS and CDR2 as YYNGEE. The CDR3 here is CASSLYSRGQENIQYF. CDR3 sequence (DNA): TGTGCCAGCAGCCTTTACTCCCGAGGGCAAGAAAACATTCAGTACTTC.

J is TRBJ2-7 and V is TRBV11-3, with TRBD1 identical over 10 bases. The CDR3 has 19 amino acids. V lost 4 bases to trimming and J lost 2 bases; unmatched junction nucleotides: 17. Per the germline V gene, CDR1 is SGHNT and CDR2 is YENEEA. The CDR3 DNA follows: TGTGCCAGCAGCTGCGACTTGGGCGGGACAGGGGTTAGGACCTACGAGCAGTACTTC. It is translated as CASSCDLGGTGVRTYEQYF.

This sequence joins TRBV11-3 and TRBJ2-7, with D possibly TRBD1 on 6 matching bases. This CDR3 is 15 amino acids long. V lost 5 bases to trimming and J lost 1 base, with 15 bases between them. Per germline, CDR1 SGHNT and CDR2 YENEEA. For the CDR3, the DNA is TGTGCCAGCAGCCAGATTGTCCAGGGGTCCTACGAGCAGTACTTC. Translated, it gives CASSQIVQGSYEQYF.

Regarding this clone: The same CDR3 arises from other DNA sequences in this sample as well. The V call is TRBV27, the J call TRBJ1-6; D uncertain. CDR1 and CDR2 from the germline V gene are MNHEY and SMNVEV (reference sequence). The CDR3 extends over 16 amino acids. Trimming took 0 bases from V and 10 from J, leaving 16 bases between them. CDR3 DNA: TGTGCCAGCAGTTTATCGTCTAGGGTTGGAAACTCACCCCTCCACTTT. It specifies CASSLSSRVGNSPLHF.

This sequence joins TRBV27 and TRBJ1-2; D is perhaps TRBD1 (5 bases). V lost 0 bases, J lost 3 bases, and 11 bases lay in between. Germline values: CDR1 MNHEY, CDR2 SMNVEV (reference sequence). CDR3 length equals 15 residues. The CDR3 sequence is CASSLSPGWDYGYTF. CDR3 bases: TGTGCCAGCAGTTTATCCCCAGGGTGGGACTATGGCTACACCTTC.

This chain connects TRBV6-1 to TRBJ1-1, with a weak D call TRBD1 (5 bases). The CDR3 totals 15 residues. V lost 1 base and J 1 base, leaving 10 bases between the germline ends. CDR1 and CDR2 (germline): MNHNS, SASEGT. The CDR3 DNA follows: TGTGCCAGCAGTGAAGTCAGTGGGGCGAACACTGAAGCTTTCTTT. Protein product: CASSEVSGANTEAFF.

This chain uses TRBV5-4 with TRBJ2-3, with TRBD2 as a possible D gene (6 bases). The length of the CDR3 is 14 residues. The V end lost 1 base, the J end lost 4 bases, and 10 bases lay between the germline ends. CDR1 is SGHNT, CDR2 YYREEE, per germline (reference sequence). The chain's CDR3 is CASSLLAIPDTQYF. CDR3 bases: TGTGCCAGCAGCTTGCTAGCGATTCCAGATACGCAGTATTTT.

The chain couples TRBV7-2 to TRBJ1-2, with no clear D. The CDR3 is 15 residues long. Germline loops: CDR1 SGHTA, CDR2 FQGNSA. V was shortened by 3 bases and J by 3 bases, with 14 bases between the two germline ends. In DNA form, the CDR3 reads TGTGCCAGCAGCTTCGACCGGAGGGCGGACTATGGCTACACCTTC. It yields the protein CASSFDRRADYGYTF.

The chain links TRBV18 to TRBJ1-4; D gene ambiguous. The CDR3 length is 14 residues. Germline V gives CDR1 KGHSH, CDR2 LQKENI. Between the trimmed V and J ends, which lost 5 bases and 4 bases, there was a span of 11 bases. This chain's CDR3 is CASSSMSINEKLFF. DNA of the CDR3: TGTGCCAGCTCATCAATGTCAATTAATGAAAAACTGTTTTTT.

The chain employs TRBV2 and TRBJ2-3; D unclear. Trimming removed 1 base from V and 7 bases from J, with 0 bases in between. The CDR3 is made up of 10 amino acids. From germline, CDR1 is SNHLY and CDR2 FYNNEI. CDR3 nucleotide sequence: TGTGCCAGCAGTGAAGATACGCAGTATTTT. This translates into CASSEDTQYF.

This clone came up a few times. This chain links TRBV30 with TRBJ1-2; D gene unclear. Germline values: CDR1 GTSNPN, CDR2 SVGIG (reference sequence). The V gene lost 0 bases and the J gene lost 0 bases, with 2 bases spanning the gap. This CDR3 spans 12 amino acids. CDR3 sequence (DNA): TGTGCCTGGAGTGTAGCTAACTATGGCTACACCTTC. It specifies CAWSVANYGYTF.

The chain joins TRBV6-6 to TRBJ1-1, with TRBD1 matching over 9 bases. After removal of 7 bases from V and 6 bases from J, the junction contained 9 bases not matched to a gene. CDR1 MNHNY and CDR2 SVGAGI come from the germline V gene (reference sequence). The length of the CDR3 is 14 residues. The CDR3 DNA is TGTGCCAGCATTACCCGGGACAGGGCCCCTGAAGCTTTCTTT. It specifies CASITRDRAPEAFF.